The rows below give T cell receptor beta chains drawn from one sample of a study of OX40 agonist ivuxolimab in advanced cancers. Generated by immunoSEQ multiplex PCR, the TCRdb table keeps only in-frame clones and is missing some. The top ten hold about 0.7% of the sample, which has 100,000 or so clones, approximately 91% seen once. Sample: CD4+ or CD8+ T cells sorted from blood, taken in a trial of the OX40 agonist ivuxolimab. These receptors came from an adult with an advanced solid tumor such as melanoma, head and neck, liver or kidney cancer. Both conserved end residues are part of each CDR3. The D gene is left open where the match is weak. Clone size appears in some rows only: once, few, many, or a class for an expanded clone.

size	V	D	J	DNA	CDR3
NA	TRBV7-9	NA	TRBJ2-1	TGTGCCAGCAGCTTAGCACAGGGACGGGGTGGGCAGTTCTTC	CASSLAQGRGGQFF
NA	TRBV7-3	NA	TRBJ2-6	TGTGCCAGCGGCATTTCTCCGGGACAAAACTCTGGGGCCAACGTCCTGACTTTC	CASGISPGQNSGANVLTF
NA	TRBV6-6	NA	TRBJ2-7	TGTGCCAGCAGTCGAGACAGAGCCTACGAGCAGTACTTC	CASSRDRAYEQYF
NA	TRBV11-2	NA	TRBJ2-1	TGTGCCAGCAGCCCACAGCGGGCCAGCTCCTACAATGAGCAGTTCTTC	CASSPQRASSYNEQFF
NA	TRBV25-1	NA	TRBJ2-2	TGTGCCAGCAGTGAGATGGGGAAGGGGTCCGGGGAGCTGTTTTTT	CASSEMGKGSGELFF
NA	TRBV9	NA	TRBJ2-3	TGTGCGAGCGGGGATACGCAGTATTTT	CASGDTQYF
NA	TRBV6-5	TRBD1	TRBJ2-7	TGTGCCAGCAGTTACCGACGACAGGGGGGCTACGAGCAGTACTTC	CASSYRRQGGYEQYF
NA	TRBV11-3	NA	TRBJ1-1	TGTGCCAGCAGCTTCGCGCTGAACACTGAAGCTTTCTTT	CASSFALNTEAFF
NA	TRBV18	TRBD1	TRBJ1-5	TGTGCCAGCTCACCCCCACAGGGGGTCGGCAATCAGCCCCAGCATTTT	CASSPPQGVGNQPQHF
few	TRBV5-4	NA	TRBJ1-2	TGTGCCAGCAGCTTGGGGGTTGGCACCAGCTATGGCTACACCTTC	CASSLGVGTSYGYTF
NA	TRBV6-6	TRBD2	TRBJ2-7	TGTGCCAGCAGTTCGCCTAGCGGGATTTACGAGCAGTACTTC	CASSSPSGIYEQYF
NA	TRBV11-2	NA	TRBJ2-3	TGTGCCAACGGGAGAAGCACAGATACGCAGTATTTT	CANGRSTDTQYF
NA	TRBV18	NA	TRBJ1-5	TGTGCCAGCTCACCGCCAGGGTCCAGTCAGCCCCAGCATTTT	CASSPPGSSQPQHF
NA	TRBV28	NA	TRBJ1-4	TGTGCCAGCAAAACCCCGGGGGCGGAAGAAAAACTGTTTTTT	CASKTPGAEEKLFF
NA	TRBV28	TRBD1	TRBJ1-2	TGTGCCAGCAGTCCGACTAGGACAGGGGGCACCTATGGCTACACCTTC	CASSPTRTGGTYGYTF
NA	TRBV11-2	NA	TRBJ1-4	TGTGCCAGCAGCTTCGGGACAACCCCAACTAATGAAAAACTGTTTTTT	CASSFGTTPTNEKLFF
NA	TRBV28	NA	TRBJ2-3	TGTGCCAGCAGCCGACATACAGATACGCAGTATTTT	CASSRHTDTQYF
NA	TRBV2	TRBD1	TRBJ2-6	TGTGCCAGCAGTACTAAAACAGGGGGCCCCTCTGGGGCCAACGTCCTGACTTTC	CASSTKTGGPSGANVLTF
once	TRBV2	TRBD2	TRBJ2-1	TGTGCCAGCAGTCCGACTAGCGGGCGAGGGTATGAGCAGTTCTTC	CASSPTSGRGYEQFF
NA	TRBV5-1	TRBD1	TRBJ2-7	TGCGCCAGCAGCCTGCGACAGGGATTATGGGACGAGCAGTACTTC	CASSLRQGLWDEQYF
NA	TRBV5-5	NA	TRBJ1-2	TGTGCCAGCAGCTCTCTATATGGCTACACCTTC	CASSSLYGYTF
NA	TRBV4-3	NA	TRBJ1-1	TGCGCCAGCAGCCAAGATATCGGACAGCGGGGATCTGCAGCTTTCTTT	CASSQDIGQRGSAAFF
NA	TRBV29-1	TRBD1	TRBJ1-2	TGCAGCGTTGAAGGCGCAGGGGGCTTTGGCTACACCTTC	CSVEGAGGFGYTF
NA	TRBV6-5	NA	TRBJ2-5	TGTGCCAGCAGTTACTCGAAGATGGTCAGGGGAGAGACCCAGTACTTC	CASSYSKMVRGETQYF
NA	TRBV2	NA	TRBJ2-4	TGTGCCAGCAGTGCAATAGCCAAAAACATTCAGTACTTC	CASSAIAKNIQYF
NA	TRBV11-1	NA	TRBJ2-5	TGTGCCAGCAGCTTGGGCAGGGTTGAGACCCAGTACTTC	CASSLGRVETQYF
NA	TRBV5-1	NA	TRBJ1-1	TGCGCCAGCAGGCGGGAACCCCCGAACACTGAAGCTTTCTTT	CASRREPPNTEAFF